These T cell receptor beta chains were read from a single sample in a study of blood T cell repertoires in COVID-19. Assay used: immunoSEQ multiplex PCR; TCRdb lists only in-frame clones, some missing. Of roughly 160,000 clones in the sample, approximately 86% were seen once. The sequenced material came from peripheral blood. Every receptor here comes from a man between 60 and 75 years old with COVID-19, enrolled during active disease. The CDR3 runs from the conserved cysteine through the conserved F or W. A D gene is named only where the DNA matches it firmly. Some rows have no size entry. The others give once, few or many, or a class for an expanded clone.

j_call d_call v_call clone_size cdr3_aa cdr3_nt
TRBJ1-6 NA TRBV27 NA CASSRGTGISPLHF TGTGCCAGCAGCCGAGGCACAGGGATTTCTCCCCTCCACTTT
TRBJ1-1 NA TRBV19 NA CASSSDNGPVNTEAFF TGTGCCAGTAGTTCCGATAATGGCCCCGTGAACACTGAAGCTTTCTTT
TRBJ1-1 NA TRBV12-3/TRBV12-4 few CASSLARGTEAFF TGTGCCAGCAGTTTAGCGCGGGGGACTGAAGCTTTCTTT
TRBJ1-2 NA TRBV20-1 NA CSARAGQGYTF TGCAGTGCTAGGGCAGGCCAGGGCTACACCTTC
TRBJ1-5 TRBD1 TRBV18 NA CASSPRTGGNQPQHF TGTGCCAGCTCACCGCGGACAGGGGGCAATCAGCCCCAGCATTTT
TRBJ1-4 TRBD1 TRBV5-1 NA CASSTSTGGSEKLFF TGCGCCAGCAGCACATCGACAGGGGGCAGTGAAAAACTGTTTTTT
TRBJ1-1 TRBD1 TRBV5-1 NA CASSLTAGGRNTEAFF TGCGCCAGCAGCTTGACGGCAGGGGGCCGGAACACTGAAGCTTTCTTT
TRBJ2-1 TRBD2 TRBV10-3 NA CAIRDSGGAYNEQFF TGTGCCATCAGGGATAGCGGGGGGGCCTACAATGAGCAGTTCTTC
TRBJ2-7 NA TRBV6-5 NA CASSYAISGAYEQYF TGTGCCAGCAGTTACGCTATTTCAGGTGCCTACGAGCAGTACTTC
TRBJ2-1 TRBD1 TRBV19 NA CASSIDGTGSYNEQFF TGTGCCAGTAGTATAGATGGGACAGGGTCTTACAATGAGCAGTTCTTC
TRBJ1-2 NA TRBV11-2 NA CASSKTDTHYGYTF TGTGCCAGCAGCAAAACGGACACCCACTATGGCTACACCTTC
TRBJ1-4 NA TRBV21-1 NA CASSKESNEKLFF TGTGCCAGCAGCAAAGAATCAAATGAAAAACTGTTTTTT
TRBJ2-7 NA TRBV14 NA CASSLEGNHGYEQYF TGTGCCAGCAGCCTTGAGGGCAACCACGGGTACGAGCAGTACTTC
TRBJ1-2 NA TRBV5-6 NA CASSLTGGYTF TGTGCCAGCAGCTTGACTGGTGGCTACACCTTC
TRBJ1-1 NA TRBV29-1 few CSVGGYTEAFF TGCAGCGTTGGGGGCTACACTGAAGCTTTCTTT
TRBJ2-5 NA TRBV7-9 NA CASSLVRETQYF TGTGCCAGCAGCTTAGTTCGGGAAACCCAGTACTTC
TRBJ2-2 TRBD2 TRBV6-4 NA CASKGTSGHTGELFF TGTGCCAGCAAAGGGACTAGCGGTCACACCGGGGAGCTGTTTTTT
TRBJ2-5 NA TRBV11-3 NA CASSLGRGLVGQETQYF TGTGCCAGCAGCTTAGGGCGAGGGCTAGTAGGCCAAGAGACCCAGTACTTC
TRBJ2-3 TRBD2 TRBV3-1/TRBV3-2 NA CASSQDSRAGGTDTQYF TGTGCCAGCAGCCAAGATTCCCGAGCGGGAGGAACAGATACGCAGTATTTT
TRBJ2-3 NA TRBV5-1 NA CASSLGGDADTQYF TGCGCCAGCAGCTTGGGGGGAGATGCAGATACGCAGTATTTT
TRBJ1-6 NA TRBV5-1 NA CASSLVQGSPLHF TGCGCCAGCAGCTTAGTACAGGGATCACCCCTCCACTTT
TRBJ1-5 NA TRBV19 few CASSLGLRGQPQHF TGTGCCAGTAGTCTTGGACTTCGCGGTCAGCCCCAGCATTTT
TRBJ1-5 NA TRBV7-9 NA CASSLQGINQPQHF TGTGCCAGCAGCTTGCAGGGAATCAATCAGCCCCAGCATTTT
TRBJ1-5 NA TRBV14 NA CASSQGGGRSQPQHF TGTGCCAGCAGCCAAGGTGGCGGCCGAAGTCAGCCCCAGCATTTT